This entry features one TCR beta chain sequence. These data are taken from a study of CD8 T cells in Susac syndrome. The germline CDR1 and CDR2 sequences are SGHTA and FQGNSA. V was shortened by 7 bases and J by 0 bases, with 13 bases between the two germline ends. This CDR3 has 15 residues. RNA in amounts of about 0.5 to 1 ug was reverse transcribed with random hexamers. The method of amplification for TCR beta CDR3 was immunoSEQ multiplex PCR, covering 54 Vbeta and 13 Jbeta. TCRdb reprocessed the immunoSEQ multiplex PCR reads with MiXCR, giving one entry per CDR3 protein. This sample has 150,000 to 200,000 distinct CDR3 sequences, with 95% to 96% found just once. TCR beta sequencing was performed on blood CD8+ and CD4+ T cells. FACS enriched CD8+ TEMRA cells, while bulk CD8+ and CD4+ were negatively isolated.

Material: CD4+ T cells from PBMCs. The TCR was taken from a human donor with Susac syndrome. This chain uses TRBV7-2 with TRBJ2-1; TRBD2 might be the D (5 bases). CDR3 protein: CASTRRGPSYNEQFF. CDR3 nucleotide sequence: TGTGCCAGCACCCGCCGGGGTCCCTCCTACAATGAGCAGTTCTTC.